This T cell receptor beta chain was sequenced for a study of ipilimumab plus nivolumab after autologous stem cell transplantation. At the level of the study: Myeloma patients were high-risk transplant-naive or relapsed within 3 years of first autologous transplant. Study-wide results and limits: Per the authors, repertoire, Treg and microbiota data justify further study.

Some clones are missing from TCRdb's copy, which holds only in-frame ones; the method was immunoSEQ multiplex PCR. The sample contains 4,500 to 6,000 clones, about two thirds of which appear only once. Ipilimumab, 1 mg/kg, started 14 to 28 days after autologous transplant. In the case of this clone: What it recognizes is unknown.

The CDR3 has 11 residues. Between the trimmed V and J ends, which lost 0 bases and 11 bases, there was a span of 10 bases. The germline CDR1 and CDR2 sequences are DFQATT and SNEGSKA (reference sequence). The sequence was obtained from a male donor with multiple myeloma. Sequences were derived from PBMCs, sampled in a trial of ipilimumab plus nivolumab as post-transplant consolidation. The chain carries TRBV20-1 and TRBJ2-5; possible D gene TRBD1, 5 bases. The CDR3 here is CSARDLGEQYF. CDR3 sequence (DNA): TGCAGTGCTAGAGATTTAGGGGAACAGTACTTC.